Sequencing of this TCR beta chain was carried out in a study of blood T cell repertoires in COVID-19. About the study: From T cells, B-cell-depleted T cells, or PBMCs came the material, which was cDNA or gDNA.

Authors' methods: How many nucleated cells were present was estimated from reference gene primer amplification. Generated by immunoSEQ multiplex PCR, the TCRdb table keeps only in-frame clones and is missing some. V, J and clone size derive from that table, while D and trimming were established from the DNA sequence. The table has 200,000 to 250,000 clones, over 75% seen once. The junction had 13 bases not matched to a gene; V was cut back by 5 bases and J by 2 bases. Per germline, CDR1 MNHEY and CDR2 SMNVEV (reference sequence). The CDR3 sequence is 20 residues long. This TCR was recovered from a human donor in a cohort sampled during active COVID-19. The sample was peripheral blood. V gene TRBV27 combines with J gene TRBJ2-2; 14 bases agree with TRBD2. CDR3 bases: TGTGCCAGCAGTCTTAGGCCGGGACTAGCGGGAGCAGGCAACACCGGGGAGCTGTTTTTT. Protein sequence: CASSLRPGLAGAGNTGELFF.